This paragraph covers one TCR beta chain sequence. Its specificity is not known. This sample is part of a study of pediatric ulcerative colitis. Only in-frame clones appear in the TCRdb table, and some are missing; sequencing was by immunoSEQ multiplex PCR. The sample includes roughly 49,000 clones, more than 60% seen only once; the top ten take less than 4.5%. During colonoscopy, one to two rectal pinch biopsies were collected. General study points: Rectal repertoires separated controls, mild-moderate and acute severe colitis. Repertoires came from total lymphocyte DNA, not specific subsets. Substantially fewer templates came from two patients' blood samples.

The length of the CDR3 is 17 residues. Germline CDR1 is SGHNT and CDR2 is YENEEA. Trimming removed 5 bases at V and 6 bases at J, with 22 bases between. The chain couples TRBV11-3 to TRBJ2-2; weak D call: TRBD2 (6 bases). Sequencing was performed on gut tissue. This receptor was taken from a girl under 18 with moderate ulcerative colitis. The CDR3 loop is CASSPGTGGAWAGELFF. Here the CDR3 DNA reads TGTGCCAGCAGCCCCGGGACCGGGGGAGCATGGGCCGGGGAGCTGTTTTTT. Full variable domain (remainder filled in from reference TRBV11-3 and TRBJ2-2): EAGVVQSPRYKIIEKKQPVAFWCNPISGHNTLYWYLQNLGQGPELLIRYENEEAVDDSQLPKDRFSAERLKGVDSTLKIQPAELGDSAVYLCASSPGTGGAWAGELFFGEGSRLTVL.